This TCR beta chain was identified in a study of T cells after yellow fever vaccination. The V segment lost 6 bases and the J segment 0 bases; nucleotides outside the gene matches: 5. The CDR3 covers 15 residues. In germline, CDR1 is SGHKS, CDR2 YYEKEE (reference sequence). Via MiXCR, TCRdb re-called the 5' RACE reads, giving one row per CDR3 protein. This sample yields 450,000 to 550,000 distinct CDR3 sequences, of which less than 25% are seen a single time; approximately 15% belongs to the top ten. The material sequenced was PBMCs, taken approximately 22 days after the first yellow fever vaccination. The V call is TRBV5-5, the J call TRBJ2-7, with 11 nucleotides matching TRBD2. The sequence was obtained from a man aged 18 to 29 who received the YFV17D yellow fever vaccine. CDR3 protein: CASTYGTSGSYEQYF. The CDR3 DNA follows: TGTGCCAGCACCTACGGGACTAGCGGCTCCTACGAGCAGTACTTC.